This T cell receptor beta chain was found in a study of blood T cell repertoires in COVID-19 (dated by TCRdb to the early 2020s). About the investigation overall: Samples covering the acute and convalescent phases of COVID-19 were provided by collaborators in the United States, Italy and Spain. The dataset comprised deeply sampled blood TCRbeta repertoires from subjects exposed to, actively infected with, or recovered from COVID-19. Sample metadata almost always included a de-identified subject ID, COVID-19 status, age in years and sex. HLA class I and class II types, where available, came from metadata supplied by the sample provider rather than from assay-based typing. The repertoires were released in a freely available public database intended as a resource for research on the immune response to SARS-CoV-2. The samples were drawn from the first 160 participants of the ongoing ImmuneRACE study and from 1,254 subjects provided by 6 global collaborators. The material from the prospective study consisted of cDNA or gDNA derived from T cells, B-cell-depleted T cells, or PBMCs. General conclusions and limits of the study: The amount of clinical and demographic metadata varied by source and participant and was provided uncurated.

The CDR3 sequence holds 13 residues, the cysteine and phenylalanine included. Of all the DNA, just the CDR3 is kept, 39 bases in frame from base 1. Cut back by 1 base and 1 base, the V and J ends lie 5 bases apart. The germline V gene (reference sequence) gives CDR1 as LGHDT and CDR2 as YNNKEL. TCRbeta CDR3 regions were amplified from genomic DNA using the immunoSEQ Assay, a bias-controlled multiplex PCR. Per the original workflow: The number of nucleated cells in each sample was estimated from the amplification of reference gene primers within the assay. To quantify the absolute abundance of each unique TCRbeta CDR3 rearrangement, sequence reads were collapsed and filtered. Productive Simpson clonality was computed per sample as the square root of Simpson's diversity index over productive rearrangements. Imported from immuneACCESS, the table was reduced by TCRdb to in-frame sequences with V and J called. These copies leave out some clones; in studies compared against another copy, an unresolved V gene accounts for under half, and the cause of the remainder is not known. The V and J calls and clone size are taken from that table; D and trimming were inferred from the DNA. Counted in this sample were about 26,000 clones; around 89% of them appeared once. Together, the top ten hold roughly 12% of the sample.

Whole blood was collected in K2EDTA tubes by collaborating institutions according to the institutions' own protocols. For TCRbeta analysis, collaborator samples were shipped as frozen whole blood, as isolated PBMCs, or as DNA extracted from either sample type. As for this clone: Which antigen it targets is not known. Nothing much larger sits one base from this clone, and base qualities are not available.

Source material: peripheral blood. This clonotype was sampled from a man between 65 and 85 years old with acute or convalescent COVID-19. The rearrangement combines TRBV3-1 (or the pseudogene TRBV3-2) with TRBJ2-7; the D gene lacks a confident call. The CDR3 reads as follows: CASSQGISYEQYF. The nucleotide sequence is TGTGCCAGCAGCCAAGGTATTTCCTACGAGCAGTACTTC.